This T cell receptor (beta chain) was obtained from a study of control samples from healthy donors and cancer patients. As for this clone: A read error may account for a junction end that differs from germline.

Generated by immunoSEQ multiplex PCR, the TCRdb table keeps only in-frame clones and is missing some. The sample totals fewer than 250,000 clones. This CDR3 is 12 amino acids long. Germline-derived CDR1 and CDR2 are MDHEN and SYDVKM. The genes are TRBV28 and TRBJ1-1, with TRBD1 identical over 7 bases. This receptor was obtained from a woman in her twenties or thirties in good health. Sequencing was performed on blood. As DNA, the CDR3 is TGTGCCAGCAGTTTGATACTCGGGACAGTGGGTTTT. Residues: CASSLILGTVGF.